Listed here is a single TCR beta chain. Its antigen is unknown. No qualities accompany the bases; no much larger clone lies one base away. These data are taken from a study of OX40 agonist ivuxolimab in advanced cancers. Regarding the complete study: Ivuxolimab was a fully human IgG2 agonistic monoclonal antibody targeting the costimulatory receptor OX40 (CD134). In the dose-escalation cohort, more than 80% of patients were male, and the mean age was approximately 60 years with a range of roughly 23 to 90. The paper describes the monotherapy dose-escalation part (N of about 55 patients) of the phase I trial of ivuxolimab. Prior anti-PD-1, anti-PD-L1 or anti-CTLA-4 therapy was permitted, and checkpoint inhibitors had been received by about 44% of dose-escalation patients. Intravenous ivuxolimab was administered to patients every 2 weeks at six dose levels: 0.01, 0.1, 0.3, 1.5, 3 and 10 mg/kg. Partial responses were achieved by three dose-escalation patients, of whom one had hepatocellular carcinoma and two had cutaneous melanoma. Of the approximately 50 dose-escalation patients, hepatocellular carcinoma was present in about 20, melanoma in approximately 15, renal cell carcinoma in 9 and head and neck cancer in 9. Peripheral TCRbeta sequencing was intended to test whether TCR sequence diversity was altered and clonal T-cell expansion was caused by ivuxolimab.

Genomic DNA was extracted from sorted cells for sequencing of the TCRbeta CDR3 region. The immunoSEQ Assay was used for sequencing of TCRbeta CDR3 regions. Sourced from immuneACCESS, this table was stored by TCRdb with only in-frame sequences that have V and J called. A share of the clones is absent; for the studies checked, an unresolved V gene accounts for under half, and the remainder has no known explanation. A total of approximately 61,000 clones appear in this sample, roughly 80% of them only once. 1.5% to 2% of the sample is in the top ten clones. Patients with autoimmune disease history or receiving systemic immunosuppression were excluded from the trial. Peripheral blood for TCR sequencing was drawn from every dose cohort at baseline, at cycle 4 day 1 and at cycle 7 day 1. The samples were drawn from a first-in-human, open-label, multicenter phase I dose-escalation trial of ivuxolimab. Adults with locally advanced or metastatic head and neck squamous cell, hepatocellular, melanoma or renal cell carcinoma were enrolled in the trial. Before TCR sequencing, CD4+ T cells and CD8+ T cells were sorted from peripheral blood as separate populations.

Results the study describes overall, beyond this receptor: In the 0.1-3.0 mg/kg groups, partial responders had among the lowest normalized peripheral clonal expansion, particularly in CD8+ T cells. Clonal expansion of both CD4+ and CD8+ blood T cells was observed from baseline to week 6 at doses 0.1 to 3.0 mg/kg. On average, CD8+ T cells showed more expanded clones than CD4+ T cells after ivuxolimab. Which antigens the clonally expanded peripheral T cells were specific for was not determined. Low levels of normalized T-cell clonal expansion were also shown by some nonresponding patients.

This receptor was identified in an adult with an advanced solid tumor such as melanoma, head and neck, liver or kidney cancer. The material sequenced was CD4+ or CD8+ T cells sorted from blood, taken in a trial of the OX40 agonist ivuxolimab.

The sequenced DNA: TGTGCCAGCAGCACCCACAATGAGCAGTTCTTC. Translated, it reads CASSTHNEQFF. The sequence joins TRBV9 to TRBJ2-1, with no confidently assigned D gene. CDR1 SGDLS and CDR2 YYNGEE are derived from the germline V gene. V drops 4 bases and J drops 5 bases, leaving 4 bases in between. Spanning cysteine to phenylalanine, the CDR3 consists of 11 amino acids. Solely the CDR3 DNA is kept, with 33 bases framed from the first base.